This T cell receptor beta chain stems from a study of T cell responses to AZD1222 COVID-19 vaccine (dated by TCRdb to the early 2020s). Regarding the research as a whole: AZD1222 recipients given second doses at about 4 weeks or at about 12 weeks were pooled, since spike-specific TCR depth and breadth were not found to differ between the two schedules. A total of 230 to 250 trial participants underwent TCR sequencing, of whom 200 to 220 received two doses of AZD1222 and about 25 received two doses of the MenACWY control vaccine. Trial participants were enrolled by age into subgroups of 18-55, 56-69 and 70-plus years, and around 140, 26 and 57 TCR-sequenced participants, respectively, were included in these subgroups. The paper as a whole reports these results and caveats: The 56-69-year group was small, and its depth increase did not reach significance, likely because of low power. Because no day 14 peak-response samples were available, repertoires were characterized only after the peak T cell response. After two AZD1222 doses, spike-specific TCR breadth and depth were significantly higher than at day 0 and than in MenACWY recipients. Conclusions about previously exposed vaccinees are limited, since just 6 or 7 AZD1222 recipients were seropositive for SARS-CoV-2 at baseline. CD4 TCRs associated with the vaccine covered the entire spike protein, and the dominant responses were in regions 160-218 and 743-854. Reportedly, close to half of the unique spike-specific TCRs recognized epitopes lying outside the regions that are mutated in the B.1.351 and B.1.1.7 variants. Most participants were white British and females outnumbered males, and the authors suggested that clonal diversity may have been underestimated.

The meaning of the sample's time point label: baseline before first vaccination. The vaccinee samples were drawn from two UK trials, COV001 and COV002, one of which was a single-blind randomized controlled phase 2/3 trial testing AZD1222 (ChAdOx1 nCoV-19) in healthy adults. Trial participant PBMC samples were collected at day 0 and day 28 after the second dose for TCRbeta chain sequencing. Trimming removed 2 bases from V and 0 bases from J, leaving 5 bases between the germline ends. The germline V gene sets CDR1 to SGHAT and CDR2 to FQNNGV. The CDR3 covers 14 residues, taking in both the cysteine and the phenylalanine. Only the CDR3 region is kept as DNA, spanning 42 bases read in frame from base 1. The CDR3 regions of human TCRbeta chains were subjected to immunosequencing. The authors' analysis ran thus. Repertoire TCRs were checked for matches against a reference library of SARS-CoV-2-specific TCRs that had been generated using the MIRA antigen-specificity platform. Breadth was defined as the fraction of unique TCRs that were SARS-CoV-2-associated, and depth was defined as the fraction of total T cells that were SARS-CoV-2-associated. Using the MIRA data, every spike-specific TCR was mapped to the spike region that the TCR reacted to and assigned to either a CD4 or a CD8 class. Log10-transformed breadth and depth values were compared by one-way ANOVA with Sidak's multiple comparisons tests. The immuneACCESS repertoire file appears here via TCRdb, limited to in-frame rearrangements. These files lack a portion of the clones; in checked studies, under half of the deficit traces to unresolved V genes, and the cause of the others is not known. V, J and clone size reflect that table, while D and trimming were determined from the DNA. The sample has approximately 120,000 clones on record, 87% of them singletons. The ten largest clonotypes hold less than 15% of the sample.

Worth noting for this clone: It has no known antigen specificity. No much larger clone exists at a distance of one base, and base qualities are not known. The same CDR3 also results from other DNA sequences found in this sample.

This TCR came from an adult in good health. The V and J genes are TRBV11-2 and TRBJ1-3, with no confident D gene call. The sample here was peripheral blood, taken on day 0 of AZD1222 vaccination. The bases read TGTGCCAGCAGCTTAAGCGACTCTGGAAACACCATATATTTT. Translated, this is CASSLSDSGNTIYF.